This T cell receptor beta chain was observed in a study of vaccination and CD4 T cells after COVID-19. The length of the CDR3 is 12 residues. The V and J ends lost 4 bases and 8 bases respectively, with 14 bases between them. CDR1 is DFQATT, CDR2 SNEGSKA, per germline (reference sequence). Comments on this clonotype: Its antigen is unknown.

Treatment denoted: roughly 10-day PBMC culture with coronavirus spike peptide pools or control peptides (ViraFEST assay). Antigen-specific T cell expansion with peptide pools preceded TCR sequencing in the ViraFEST approach. An Oncomine TCR Beta short-read assay was used to sequence the DNA from cultured CD4+ T cells. From the PCR reads, TCRdb called clonotypes with MiXCR, one entry per CDR3 protein. The sample contains roughly 9,900 distinct CDR3 sequences, about half of which appear only once. Sequencing was performed on CD4+ T cells from blood, cultured in vitro. The sequence was obtained from a human donor who had recovered from COVID-19. The rearrangement links TRBV20-1 to TRBJ1-2; D is undetermined. The CDR3 reads CSATAIGEGYTF. CDR3 sequence (DNA): TGCAGTGCTACGGCCATCGGGGAAGGCTACACCTTC.